This TCR beta chain was captured in a study of cytomegalovirus exposure and HLA in healthy donors. Primers included in the PCR were 60 Vbeta and 13 Jbeta primers. TCRdb's copy holds only in-frame clones and misses some; the assay was immunoSEQ multiplex PCR. The sample records some 140,000 clones, around 79% being singletons. CDR1 is MNHNY and CDR2 is SVGAGI in the germline V gene (reference sequence). This CDR3 contains 16 residues. The ends were cut back, 2 bases at V and 7 bases at J, with 21 bases in the middle. The TCR sequence derives from a female donor in good health and CMV-seronegative. The chain employs TRBV6-6 and TRBJ2-7; weak D call: TRBD2 (6 bases). The sample consisted of PBMCs. The CDR3 DNA follows: TGTGCCAGCAGTTACCCGGGCTCTGGGGCCCGGGGGGAGCAGTACTTC. Translating gives CASSYPGSGARGEQYF.